These 10 T cell receptor beta chains were all obtained from the same sample, sequenced in a study of PD-1 blockade in classical Hodgkin lymphoma. Exposure to brentuximab vedotin varied, and each patient had relapsed following autologous stem cell transplantation. Clones were sequenced by immunoSEQ multiplex PCR, and TCRdb holds only the in-frame ones, with some missing. The sample consists of 20,000 to 25,000 clones, more than 80% of them appearing once. The material sequenced was peripheral blood mononuclear cells (PBMCs), taken before the second cycle of nivolumab. The receptors shown here come from a human donor with classical Hodgkin lymphoma.

The V and J genes are TRBV4-2 and TRBJ2-3; 8 bases are shared with TRBD2. V shed 4 bases, J shed 5 bases, and the junction held 11 bases outside the gene matches. This CDR3 comprises 16 residues. Germline assignment: CDR1 LGHNA and CDR2 YNFKEQ. This chain's CDR3 is CASSPMVAGGRDTQYF. The CDR3, as DNA: TGTGCCAGCAGCCCCATGGTGGCGGGGGGCCGAGATACGCAGTATTTT.

The chain couples TRBV6-5 to TRBJ2-7; weak D call: TRBD2 (6 bases). Deletions cut 2 bases from V and 2 bases from J, with 10 bases between. CDR3 length: 14 amino acids. CDR1 is MNHEY, CDR2 SVGAGI, per germline. CDR3 protein: CASSYGGGTYEQYF. DNA for the CDR3: TGTGCCAGCAGTTACGGAGGAGGGACCTACGAGCAGTACTTC.

This sequence joins TRBV5-1 and TRBJ1-2, with unresolved D. The CDR3 sequence is 14 residues long. Trimming took 1 base from V and 6 from J, leaving 13 bases between them. In germline, CDR1 is SGHRS, CDR2 YFSETQ. DNA for the CDR3: TGCGCCAGCAGCTTGATCAGGATTGGAGATGGCTACACCTTC. Protein product: CASSLIRIGDGYTF.

This clone was recorded only once. This chain uses TRBV5-1 with TRBJ2-3, with 7 bases identical to TRBD2. The CDR3 is 16 amino acids. Germline CDR1 SGHRS, CDR2 YFSETQ. V lost 4 bases, J lost 5 bases, and 13 bases stayed unmatched. The CDR3 nucleotides read TGCGCCAGCAGCACCACAATTAGCGGGTTGGAAGATACGCAGTATTTT. Translation gives CASSTTISGLEDTQYF.

The chain combines TRBV30 with TRBJ2-2; D is possibly TRBD1 or TRBD2 (6 bases each). The germline CDR1 and CDR2 sequences are GTSNPN and SVGIG (reference sequence). The CDR3 covers 12 residues. The CDR3 reads CAGGSNTGELFF. In DNA form, the CDR3 reads TGTGCGGGGGGCAGTAACACCGGGGAGCTGTTTTTT. The complete variable domain, with remaining parts taken from reference TRBV30 and TRBJ2-2, reads SQTIHQWPATLVQPVGSPLSLECTVEGTSNPNLYWYRQAAGRGLQLLFYSVGIGQISSEVPQNLSASRPQDRQFILSSKKLLLSDSGFYLCAGGSNTGELFFGEGSRLTVL.

V and J are TRBV7-2 and TRBJ2-2; unclear D gene. There are 15 residues in the CDR3. V lost 5 bases and J lost 8, with 18 bases in between. Per germline, CDR1 SGHTA and CDR2 FQGNSA. The CDR3 loop is CASSTDPGLTGELFF. Written as DNA, the CDR3 is TGTGCCAGCAGCACGGACCCGGGCCTCACTGGGGAGCTGTTTTTT.

The J gene is TRBJ1-1, the V gene TRBV7-3; no definite D call. The CDR3 contains 14 residues. The V gene's germline CDR1 is SGHTA and CDR2 FQGTGA. V gave up 1 base and J gave up 5 bases, with 11 bases separating them. CDR3 coding DNA: TGTGCCAGCAGCTTAATGGCGGGAGGGACTGAAGCTTTCTTT. Its translation is CASSLMAGGTEAFF.

For this clone: Mismatch with germline at one junction end may stem from a read error. This chain connects TRBV6-4 to TRBJ1-1, with D uncertain. The CDR3 consists of 13 residues. The germline V gene encodes CDR1 MRHNA and CDR2 SNTAGT. The CDR3 coding sequence is TGTGTCAGCAGCCTTTATTCGGACACTGAAGCTTTCTTT. This sequence encodes CVSSLYSDTEAFF.

J is TRBJ2-7 and V is TRBV5-3; 7 bases agree with TRBD1. TRBV5-3 is an ORF; its function is uncertain. The CDR3 has 13 amino acids. J was trimmed by 7 bases and V by 5 bases; bases with no gene match: 9. CDR3: CARSPRQGREQYF. DNA of the CDR3: TGTGCCAGAAGTCCAAGACAGGGCAGGGAGCAGTACTTC.

The chain carries TRBV27 and TRBJ2-7; TRBD1 matches 7 bases. Germline V gene lookup returns CDR1 MNHEY and CDR2 SMNVEV (reference sequence). The CDR3 consists of 13 residues. V lost 6 bases to trimming and J lost 5 bases; unmatched junction nucleotides: 7. The CDR3 DNA is TGTGCCAGCAGCCTAAAAACAGGGGACGAGCAGTACTTC. Translation gives CASSLKTGDEQYF.